This entry lists 22 T cell receptor beta chains sequenced from one sample in a study of regulatory T cells in long-lasting Graves disease. Time point noted: newly diagnosed GD, antithyroid drugs for less than 3 months. After RNA was extracted from PBMCs, the TCR library was made from it. With iRepertoire HTBI primers and Arm-PCR of CDR3 regions, TCR beta libraries were built. A single record per CDR3 protein comes from TCRdb applying MiXCR to the multiplex PCR reads. In the table there are roughly 440,000 distinct CDR3 sequences, 16% of which are singletons. The same data also went into a second study, on T cells in Graves' hyperthyroidism and ophthalmopathy.

Sample: peripheral blood mononuclear cells (PBMCs), taken at new diagnosis, from a patient treated with antithyroid drugs. These receptors were taken from a woman under 30 with Graves disease.

This clonotype was observed a handful of times. The CDR3 protein is CASRWDNGYTF. CDR3 DNA: TGTGCCAGCAGATGGGACAACGGCTACACCTTC. The V gene is TRBV6-1, the J gene TRBJ1-2, with D perhaps TRBD1 (6 bases). Trimming cost V 6 bases and J 8 bases, with 10 bases left between them. Germline V gene lookup returns CDR1 MNHNS and CDR2 SASEGT. The CDR3 sequence is 11 residues long.

The chain combines TRBV9 with TRBJ2-7; 12 positions agree with TRBD2. The CDR3 runs to 15 residues. V shed 0 bases, J shed 6 bases, and the junction held 4 bases outside the gene matches. Germline V gene data show CDR1 as SGDLS and CDR2 as YYNGEE. The CDR3 coding sequence is TGTGCCAGCAGCGTAGGGACTAGCGGGAACGGCGAGCAGTACTTC. It is translated as CASSVGTSGNGEQYF. Based on the CDR3 plus reference TRBV9 and TRBJ2-7, the full variable domain is DSGVTQTPKHLITATGQRVTLRCSPRSGDLSVYWYQQSLDQGLQFLIQYYNGEERAKGNILERFSAQQFPDLHSELNLSSLELGDSALYFCASSVGTSGNGEQYFGPGTRLTVT.

The V call is TRBV28, the J call TRBJ1-2, with D maybe TRBD1 (5 bases). This CDR3 contains 18 residues. Germline values: CDR1 MDHEN, CDR2 SYDVKM. The V gene lost 2 bases and the J gene lost 5 bases, with 24 bases spanning the gap. The chain's CDR3 is CASSLGPGAEKGYYGYTF. As DNA, the CDR3 is TGTGCCAGCAGTTTAGGACCCGGGGCAGAGAAGGGGTATTATGGCTACACCTTC.

This clonotype occurred many times. The rearrangement joins TRBV10-3 to TRBJ1-1, with 7 bases aligning to TRBD1. CDR3 length: 13 residues. Trimming took 2 bases from V and 8 from J; bases not matched to a gene: 5. CDR1 and CDR2 from the germline V gene are ENHRY and SYGVKD. The CDR3 coding sequence is TGTGCCATCAGTGAGCTGGGACAGACAGAAGCTTTCTTT. Translation gives CAISELGQTEAFF.

The rearrangement links TRBV18 to TRBJ1-3, with D possibly being TRBD1 (5 bases). The length of the CDR3 is 15 residues. Trimming cost V 4 bases and J 0 bases, with 10 bases left between them. Germline V gives CDR1 KGHSH, CDR2 LQKENI. The CDR3 loop is CASSQGLSSGNTIYF. The CDR3 nucleotides are TGTGCCAGCTCACAGGGACTGAGCTCTGGAAACACCATATATTTT.

The sample holds many counts of this clonotype. The V and J genes are TRBV20-1 and TRBJ1-2, with D possibly matching TRBD1 (5 bases). The germline V gene has CDR1 DFQATT and CDR2 SNEGSKA (reference sequence). The CDR3 is 12 residues long. Trimming took off 6 bases at V and 6 bases at J, with 14 bases between the two ends. CDR3 nucleotides: TGCAGTGCCCCGAGGGGCAAGGATGGCTACACCTTC. Encoded protein: CSAPRGKDGYTF.

A few counts support this clonotype. The genes are TRBV6-5 and TRBJ2-1; D ambiguous. CDR1 and CDR2 from the germline V gene are MNHEY and SVGAGI. The CDR3 covers 14 residues. V was pared by 8 bases and J by 0 bases, with 11 bases between. The CDR3 spells CASRSGISYNEQFF. CDR3 DNA sequence: TGTGCCAGCCGTTCCGGTATCTCCTACAATGAGCAGTTCTTC.

The chain carries TRBV30 and TRBJ2-5; no reliable D call. This CDR3 is 12 amino acids long. Trimming took 2 bases from V and 7 from J, leaving 11 bases between them. Germline V gene lookup returns CDR1 GTSNPN and CDR2 SVGIG (reference sequence). The CDR3 DNA follows: TGTGCCTGGAGTCTTTCCTCAGGGACCCAGTACTTC. Translating it yields CAWSLSSGTQYF.

This clonotype was picked up many times. The J gene is TRBJ2-5, the V gene TRBV3-1; 8 bases agree with TRBD1. Trimming at V came to 1 base and at J to 3 bases, leaving 4 bases not matched to a gene. This CDR3 is 15 amino acids long. In germline, CDR1 is LGHDT, CDR2 YNNKEL (reference sequence). The CDR3 here is CASSQVGQGKETQYF. CDR3 DNA sequence: TGTGCCAGCAGCCAAGTTGGACAGGGAAAAGAGACCCAGTACTTC.

This clonotype was counted at least ten times. In nucleotides, the CDR3 is TGTGCCAGCAGTTCGTTACAGGGAACTGGGGCCAACGTCCTGACTTTC. It translates to CASSSLQGTGANVLTF. The rearrangement joins TRBV27 to TRBJ2-6; a possible D gene is TRBD1 (6 bases). Germline lookup yields CDR1 MNHEY and CDR2 SMNVEV (reference sequence). CDR3 length equals 16 residues. The V end was cut by 4 bases, the J end by 2 bases, with 12 bases between.

The chain joins TRBV27 to TRBJ2-5; D might be TRBD2 (6 bases). V was shortened by 4 bases and J by 2 bases, with 11 bases between the two germline ends. The germline CDR1 and CDR2 sequences are MNHEY and SMNVEV (reference sequence). This CDR3 comprises 14 residues. The DNA for the CDR3 is TGTGCCAGCAGTTCGGCAGGGACTCAAGAGACCCAGTACTTC. It translates to CASSSAGTQETQYF.

CDR3 nucleotides: TGTGCCAGCTTACTCCGGGACACAATAGCCAAAAACATTCAGTACTTC. This encodes CASLLRDTIAKNIQYF. The chain recombines TRBV18 with TRBJ2-4; TRBD1 is a possible D gene (6 bases). Deletions cut 7 bases from V and 0 bases from J, with 16 bases between. CDR1 is KGHSH, CDR2 LQKENI, per germline. This CDR3 is built from 16 residues.

This clonotype was seen many times. The chain has TRBV11-1 and TRBJ2-7; a weak D match, TRBD1 (5 bases). The CDR3 has 15 amino acids. V shed 5 bases and J shed 6 bases, with 20 bases lying between them. CDR1 is SGHAT, CDR2 FQDESV, per germline (reference sequence). The CDR3 reads CASSPLRTRVGEQYF. DNA of the CDR3: TGTGCCAGCAGCCCACTACGCACCAGGGTAGGCGAGCAGTACTTC. Drawing the rest from reference TRBV11-1 and TRBJ2-7, the complete variable domain is EAEVAQSPRYKITEKSQAVAFWCDPISGHATLYWYRQILGQGPELLVQFQDESVVDDSQLPKDRFSAERLKGVDSTLKIQPAELGDSAMYLCASSPLRTRVGEQYFGPGTRLTVT.

V is TRBV6-5 and J is TRBJ1-2; D perhaps matches TRBD1 (6 bases). Trimming removed 0 bases from V and 8 bases from J, with 16 bases in between. The germline gives CDR1 MNHEY, CDR2 SVGAGI. The CDR3 is 15 amino acids. The CDR3 coding sequence is TGTGCCAGCAGTTACTCGCTTAGTAGGGGACAAGGCTACACCTTC. It is translated as CASSYSLSRGQGYTF.

This clonotype was counted at least ten times. The chain has TRBV2 and TRBJ2-5; 8 bases match TRBD2. Germline values: CDR1 SNHLY, CDR2 FYNNEI. Germline trimming cut 6 bases from V and 4 bases from J; bases unmatched to any gene: 7. The CDR3 totals 14 residues. CDR3 residues: CASRGSGMGETQYF. The CDR3 DNA follows: TGTGCCAGCAGGGGTAGCGGGATGGGAGAGACCCAGTACTTC.

This clonotype was seen only a few times. The V call is TRBV7-2, the J call TRBJ2-1; 11 bases match TRBD2. Trimming at V came to 7 bases and at J to 3 bases, leaving 11 bases not matched to a gene. From germline, CDR1 is SGHTA and CDR2 FQGNSA. This CDR3 contains 17 residues. The CDR3 protein is CASIPGSTSGNYNEQFF. DNA for the CDR3: TGTGCCAGCATCCCGGGGTCGACTAGCGGGAACTACAATGAGCAGTTCTTC.

This clonotype has ten or more counts. The CDR3 DNA reads as TGTGCCAGCAGCTTGGGGACTAATAGCGGGAAAGAGCAGTACTTC. It translates to CASSLGTNSGKEQYF. This chain uses TRBV7-9 with TRBJ2-7, with 8 bases lining up with TRBD2. CDR1 is SEHNR, CDR2 FQNEAQ, per germline (reference sequence). Trimming took 3 bases from V and 7 from J; bases not matched to a gene: 11. This CDR3 region has 15 residues.

This clonotype was counted many times. The gene calls are TRBV7-3 and TRBJ2-1; TRBD2 aligns across 8 bases. This CDR3 spans 12 amino acids. Germline values: CDR1 SGHTA, CDR2 FQGTGA. The J segment lost 10 bases and the V segment lost 4 bases, leaving 3 bases of the junction unmatched. The CDR3 coding sequence is TGTGCCAGCAGCTCAACTAGCGGAGAGCAGTTCTTC. Amino acid sequence: CASSSTSGEQFF.

This clonotype was seen repeatedly, ten times or more. This sequence joins TRBV20-1 and TRBJ1-5; 10 bases align to TRBD1. Germline V gives CDR1 DFQATT, CDR2 SNEGSKA (reference sequence). The CDR3 runs to 13 residues. V was pared by 6 bases and J by 4 bases, with 3 bases of the junction left unmatched. CDR3 protein: CSAPGQGNQPQHF. CDR3 bases: TGCAGTGCGCCGGGACAGGGGAATCAGCCCCAGCATTTT.

Remarks on this clonotype: This may come from a read error, since a much larger clone is one base off. This chain connects TRBV5-6 to TRBJ2-2; perhaps TRBD1 as D (5 bases). Germline loops: CDR1 SGHDT, CDR2 YYEEEE. V lost 2 bases to trimming and J lost 1 base, with 6 bases between them. The CDR3 has 14 amino acids. This CDR3 is CASSFGQNTGELFF. CDR3 in DNA: TGTGCCAGCAGCTTTGGACAGAACACCGGGGAGCTGTTTTTT.

Many counts were recorded for this clonotype. This chain joins TRBV20-1 and TRBJ2-3; 7 bases fit TRBD1. The CDR3 is made up of 13 amino acids. Germline CDR1 DFQATT, CDR2 SNEGSKA (reference sequence). With 6 bases clipped from V and 6 bases from J, the junction kept 9 bases outside the gene matches. The CDR3 is CSARPIRGDTQYF. In DNA, the CDR3 is TGCAGTGCAAGACCAATCAGGGGGGATACGCAGTATTTT.

The chain recombines TRBV3-1 with TRBJ1-1; D is unresolved. Per the germline V gene, CDR1 is LGHDT and CDR2 is YNNKEL (reference sequence). Trimming stripped 2 bases from V and 0 bases from J, with 7 bases between. There are 14 residues in the CDR3. CDR3 sequence: CASSQSTLNTEAFF. The CDR3 DNA is TGTGCCAGCAGCCAATCGACTCTGAACACTGAAGCTTTCTTT.